These 8 T cell receptor beta chains came from one sample sequenced in a study of blood T cell repertoires in COVID-19. Here immunoSEQ multiplex PCR was the method, and the copy in TCRdb shows in-frame clones only, minus some. This table holds some 250,000 clones, roughly 86% found once. Sequencing was done on a sample of peripheral blood. These receptor sequences come from a woman aged 25-40 years who had recovered from COVID-19.

This chain joins TRBV11-2 and TRBJ2-3; TRBD2 agrees at 10 bases. With 4 bases clipped from V and 2 bases from J, the junction kept 3 bases outside the gene matches. Germline assignment: CDR1 SGHAT and CDR2 FQNNGV. CDR3 length: 15 residues. The chain's CDR3 is CASSSLAGDTDTQYF. The CDR3 DNA reads as TGTGCCAGCAGCTCGCTAGCGGGGGACACAGATACGCAGTATTTT.

The V gene is TRBV4-3, the J gene TRBJ2-6; 7 bases are a match to TRBD1. There are 17 residues in the CDR3. Germline V gives CDR1 LGHNA, CDR2 YSLEER. V was clipped by 4 bases and J by 0 bases; unmatched bases: 6. CDR3 bases: TGCGCCAGCAGCCCTAAGACAGGGTACTCTGGGGCCAACGTCCTGACTTTC. Protein product: CASSPKTGYSGANVLTF.

This chain links TRBV9 with TRBJ1-6; 7 positions match TRBD1. The CDR3 sequence is 14 residues long. CDR1 and CDR2 from the germline V gene are SGDLS and YYNGEE. Trimming cost V 3 bases and J 12 bases; bases outside gene matches: 9. The CDR3 DNA is TGTGCCAGCAGCGCGGGGACAGCCGCCCGACCCCTCCACTTT. It translates to CASSAGTAARPLHF.

A few counts support this clone. The chain has TRBV7-2 and TRBJ2-1; the match to TRBD2 covers 8 bases. The CDR3 is 14 residues long. The trim removed 7 bases at V and 5 bases at J, leaving 7 bases unmatched. The V gene's germline CDR1 is SGHTA and CDR2 FQGNSA. This chain's CDR3 is CASTFRGGNNEQFF. The CDR3, as DNA: TGTGCCAGCACCTTTCGCGGGGGGAACAATGAGCAGTTCTTC. Together with reference TRBV7-2 and TRBJ2-1, the CDR3 gives the full variable domain: GAGVSQSPSNKVTEKGKDVELRCDPISGHTALYWYRQSLGQGLEFLIYFQGNSAPDKSGLPSDRFSAERTGGSVSTLTIQRTQQEDSAVYLCASTFRGGNNEQFFGPGTRLTVL.

The genes are TRBV21-1 and TRBJ1-6; the listed D gene, TRBD1, was not tested against the DNA. TRBV21-1 constitutes a pseudogene. The CDR3 consists of 15 residues. The CDR3 here is CASSKENRFNSPLHF. CDR3 bases: TGTGCCAGCAGCAAAGAGAACAGATTTAATTCACCCCTCCACTTT.

V and J are TRBV11-3 and TRBJ2-1; D not resolved. This CDR3 contains 14 residues. Germline CDR1 SGHNT, CDR2 YENEEA. Trimming pared 0 bases from V and 8 bases from J, leaving 11 bases between. CDR3 sequence reads: CASSLDPGDHEQFF. The DNA for the CDR3 is TGTGCCAGCAGCTTAGATCCAGGTGATCATGAGCAGTTCTTC.

The chain is built from TRBV6-5 and TRBJ2-1; 9 bases are a match to TRBD2. CDR1 is MNHEY and CDR2 is SVGAGI in the germline V gene. CDR3 length: 13 residues. Trimming at V came to 10 bases and at J to 8 bases, leaving 9 bases not matched to a gene. The chain's CDR3 is CATALAGPHEQFF. The CDR3 nucleotides are TGTGCCACCGCACTAGCGGGTCCCCATGAGCAGTTCTTC.

This chain links TRBV7-8 with TRBJ2-3; a weak D match, TRBD2 (6 bases). The germline CDR1 and CDR2 sequences are SGHVS and FQNEAQ. CDR3 length: 15 residues. V shed 5 bases and J shed 7 bases, with 19 bases lying between them. The CDR3 nucleotides read TGTGCCAGCAGCACCTCCGGGACTCGGGGGTATACGCAGTATTTT. Translation: CASSTSGTRGYTQYF.